This record looks at one T cell receptor beta chain sequence and its context. Its specificity is unknown. This entry comes from a study of T cell clones after liver transplantation. For the study at large: TCRbeta sequencing after a pre-transplant mixed lymphocyte reaction identified graft-donor-reactive clones, later tracked in post-transplant blood. Findings and limits, study-wide: Donor-reactive sequences fell more than third party-reactive ones, suggesting partial deletion.

Generated by immunoSEQ multiplex PCR, the TCRdb table keeps only in-frame clones and is missing some. The sample has roughly 100,000 clones, around 80% seen once. Germline assignment: CDR1 SNHLY and CDR2 FYNNEI. Trimming removed 2 bases at V and 7 bases at J, with 9 bases between. The CDR3 is 14 residues long. The TCR was taken from a human patient who received a liver transplant. The graft donor may have given rise to some T cells. Sample: CD4+ T cells from blood, taken approximately 50 months after liver transplant. V is TRBV2 and J is TRBJ1-6; weak D call: TRBD1 (5 bases). CDR3 sequence reads: CASSEKGRNSPLHF. The CDR3 coding sequence is TGTGCCAGCAGTGAAAAGGGGAGGAATTCACCCCTCCACTTT.